Listed below are T cell receptor beta chains from one sample, sequenced in a study of shared clonotypes between healthy human individuals. Libraries were prepared by immunoSEQ multiplex PCR; TCRdb keeps only in-frame clonotypes and omits some of them. The sample lists millions of clones; just over 90% were seen once. Sequenced: naive CD4+ T cells sorted from blood. These receptor sequences come from a young man in good health. Each CDR3 is given with its conserved first and last residue. Each record gives: V gene, J gene, D gene, CDR3 DNA, CDR3 protein. D genes are given only for firm matches.

TRBV7-3	TRBJ2-3	.	TGTGCCAGCAGTGGGTCCGGCACAGATACGCAGTATTTT	CASSGSGTDTQYF
TRBV11-2	TRBJ2-5	TRBD2	TGTGCCAGCACCCCGTTTCCAAGACTAGCGGGGAACCAAGAGACCCAGTACTTC	CASTPFPRLAGNQETQYF
TRBV11-2	TRBJ2-5	.	TGTGCCAGCAGTCACCCGGGATGGTATCAAGAGACCCAGTACTTC	CASSHPGWYQETQYF
TRBV9	TRBJ2-1	TRBD2	TGTGCCAGCAGCCCCCGGACTAGCGGCGGCGAGGAGCAGTTCTTC	CASSPRTSGGEEQFF
TRBV7-9	TRBJ2-1	TRBD1	TGTGCCAGCAGCCAGGGGGCTCTGAACGACAATGAGCAGTTCTTC	CASSQGALNDNEQFF
TRBV9	TRBJ1-2	.	TGTGCCAGCAGCGTAGGCTTGTGGGATGGTCCTGCTGGCTACACCTTC	CASSVGLWDGPAGYTF
TRBV10-1	TRBJ2-3	TRBD1	TGCGCCAGCAGGGGACAGGGGGCAGATACGCAGTATTTT	CASRGQGADTQYF
TRBV7-8	TRBJ1-3	TRBD1	TGTGCCAGCAGCTTTGGGACAGTAAGCTCTGGAAACACCATATATTTT	CASSFGTVSSGNTIYF
TRBV29-1	TRBJ1-2	TRBD1	TGCAGCTCCCGGACAGGGGGCGTCTATGGCTACACCTTC	CSSRTGGVYGYTF
TRBV10-3	TRBJ2-5	.	TGTGCCATCAGTGAATCGGTCAGGGACCAAGAGACCCAGTACTTC	CAISESVRDQETQYF
TRBV5-4	TRBJ2-1	TRBD2	TGTGCCATCGGGCTAGCGGGTTTTAACAATGAGCAGTTCTTC	CAIGLAGFNNEQFF
TRBV7-9	TRBJ1-2	.	TGTGCCAGCAGCTTAACAGGGCCATATGGCTACACCTTC	CASSLTGPYGYTF
TRBV30	TRBJ1-6	.	TGTGCCTGGAGTCCTTCGGGGTTGAATTCACCCCTCCACTTT	CAWSPSGLNSPLHF
TRBV6-6	TRBJ1-5	.	TGTGCCAGCACGGGCATTCCCAATCAGCCCCAGCATTTT	CASTGIPNQPQHF
TRBV6-1	TRBJ1-2	.	TGTGCCAGCAGCCCAAGGACCCTTCGAGGGTATGGCTACACCTTC	CASSPRTLRGYGYTF
TRBV19	TRBJ1-1	.	TGTGCCAGTAGTATCGGACAATGGAACACTGAAGCTTTCTTT	CASSIGQWNTEAFF
TRBV11-2	TRBJ1-1	.	TGTGCCAGCAGCAAAGGGGGGAAGGGGAACACTGAAGCTTTCTTT	CASSKGGKGNTEAFF
TRBV5-1	TRBJ1-5	TRBD1	TGCGCCAGCAGCTTGGAGGGGGCTAGCAATCAGCCCCAGCATTTT	CASSLEGASNQPQHF
TRBV9	TRBJ1-1	TRBD1	TGTGCCAGCAGCGTGGATTCGGGACAGGGGGCTTTGGGAACTGAAGCTTTCTTT	CASSVDSGQGALGTEAFF
TRBV5-4	TRBJ2-3	.	TGTGCCAGCAGCCGCGTAGTGGCAGATACGCAGTATTTT	CASSRVVADTQYF
TRBV6-5	TRBJ2-1	.	TGTGCCAGCAGTTCTCTAAGGGACACAAACAATGAGCAGTTCTTC	CASSSLRDTNNEQFF
TRBV28	TRBJ2-7	TRBD1	TGTGCCACCAAACCCACCGGGACAGGCCCTAACGAGCAGTACTTC	CATKPTGTGPNEQYF
TRBV21-1	TRBJ2-7	.	TGTGCCAGCAGCAAACCCGCCCACGAGCAGTACTTC	CASSKPAHEQYF
TRBV5-1	TRBJ1-6	.	TGCGCCAGCAGCTTGGGCGACGGGAATTCACCCCTCCACTTT	CASSLGDGNSPLHF
TRBV13	TRBJ2-3	.	TGTGCCAGCAGCTTAGGCCCGGGCCCAGGGGTAAGCGCAGATACGCAGTATTTT	CASSLGPGPGVSADTQYF
TRBV11-2	TRBJ2-3	.	TGTGCCAGCAGCTTAGATCTTGCGGTTGATACGCAGTATTTT	CASSLDLAVDTQYF